This T cell receptor (beta chain) was identified during a study of a mutant IDH1 vaccine in newly diagnosed glioma. In germline, CDR1 is MNHEY, CDR2 SVGAGI. The V end was cut by 4 bases, the J end by 3 bases, with 16 bases between. The CDR3 runs to 15 residues. Concerning this clone: Its matching antigen is unknown.

Profiled with immunoSEQ multiplex PCR; TCRdb holds only in-frame clones, not every one. The sample records approximately 62,000 clones, around 84% being singletons. Stated time point: week 23, last vaccination. Vaccination comprised doses that each held 300 ug of mutant IDH1 20-mer peptide, plus topical imiquimod. The material sequenced was PBMCs, taken from a glioma patient whose treatment included an IDH1 peptide vaccine. The TCR sequence derives from a man aged 25 to 40 with glioma. The chain combines TRBV6-5 with TRBJ2-7, with D possibly being TRBD1 or TRBD2 (5 bases each). The CDR3 protein is CASSFSGTYYYEQYF. In DNA, the CDR3 is TGTGCCAGCAGTTTCTCCGGGACGTATTACTACGAGCAGTACTTC.